This T cell receptor (beta chain) stems from a study of beta chain features in type 1 diabetes. Sequencing targeted expressed TCRB transcripts, as all isolated RNA had been reverse transcribed. Measured with immunoSEQ multiplex PCR; TCRdb has only the in-frame clones, and not every one. The table lists about 410,000 clones, more than 11% of them singletons. In its sample, this clone was seen a few times. Its antigen is unidentified. Study-wide points: HLA influence on TCRB rearrangement stayed unresolved here.

The CDR3 length is 19 residues. Trimming at V came to 2 bases and at J to 8 bases, leaving 15 bases not matched to a gene. Germline-derived CDR1 and CDR2 are LGHNA and YSLEER. Sequencing used naive CD4+ T cells from blood. This TCR was recovered from a man aged 25-45 years in good health. The rearrangement uses TRBV4-3 and TRBJ2-1, with 13 bases fitting TRBD2. Written as DNA, the CDR3 is TGCGCCAGCAGCCAATTGGCTACTAGCGGGAGGGCCATTTCTTATGAGCAGTTCTTC. This gives the protein CASSQLATSGRAISYEQFF.